What follows are 23 T cell receptor beta chains derived from one specimen sequenced in a study of T cells after yellow fever vaccination. One entry per CDR3 protein results from TCRdb running MiXCR on the 5' RACE reads. Among under 300,000 distinct CDR3 sequences listed, 6% to 8% were seen once. Sequenced material: CD4+ T cells sorted from PBMCs, taken on the day of the yellow fever booster vaccination. These TCRs come from a man younger than 40 who received the YFV17D yellow fever vaccine.

This clonotype is classed as medium-sized. The junction and the germline gene differ at one end; a read error may be behind it. V usage is TRBV5-1 and J usage is TRBJ2-5, with D uncertain. CDR1 SGHRS and CDR2 YFSETQ come from the germline V gene. This CDR3 has 11 amino acids. The CDR3 sequence is CASSLQETQYF. The CDR3 nucleotides are TGTGCCAGCAGCCTCCAAGAGACCCAGTACTTC.

This clonotype was counted ten times or more. V is TRBV12-3 or TRBV12-4 and J is TRBJ2-5; tentative D call: TRBD2 (5 bases). This CDR3 is built from 12 residues. The V end lost 6 bases, the J end lost 4 bases, and 9 bases lay between the germline ends. The CDR3 DNA is TGTGCCAGCAGACTAGTCGGAGAGACCCAGTACTTC. The encoded protein is CASRLVGETQYF.

This clonotype has a handful of counts. This sequence joins TRBV7-6 and TRBJ1-4, with D possibly being TRBD1 (5 bases). CDR3 length: 15 amino acids. Trimming took 3 bases from V and 0 from J, leaving 8 bases between them. CDR1 is SGHVS and CDR2 is FNYEAQ in the germline V gene. The CDR3 sequence: CASSLGTSTNEKLFF. The CDR3 DNA follows: TGTGCCAGCAGCTTGGGGACCTCAACTAATGAAAAACTGTTTTTT.

This clonotype was observed a few times. The gene calls are TRBV12-3 or TRBV12-4 and TRBJ2-1; 11 bases map to TRBD2. Trimming at V came to 8 bases and at J to 3 bases, leaving 3 bases not matched to a gene. The CDR3 runs to 14 residues. CDR3 nucleotides: TGTGCCAGCGCAACTAGCGGGGGCTACAATGAGCAGTTCTTC. Its translation: CASATSGGYNEQFF.

This clonotype was counted many times. J is TRBJ2-2 and V is TRBV7-2; possible D gene TRBD2, 5 bases. The germline V and J ends were trimmed by 1 base and 6 bases, with 9 bases remaining between them. Germline V gene data show CDR1 as SGHTA and CDR2 as FQGNSA. The CDR3 consists of 14 residues. The CDR3 spells CASSLVGSSGELFF. CDR3 sequence (DNA): TGTGCCAGCAGCTTAGTTGGGAGTTCCGGGGAGCTGTTTTTT.

This clonotype was detected many times. The chain employs TRBV7-2 and TRBJ2-7, with a tentative D call TRBD2 (6 bases). This CDR3 is built from 15 residues. Germline V gives CDR1 SGHTA, CDR2 FQGNSA. The ends were cut back, 4 bases at V and 1 base at J, with 14 bases in the middle. The CDR3 coding sequence is TGTGCCAGCAGCTCCTTCGCGGGGAGGTCCTACGAGCAGTACTTC. Its protein product is CASSSFAGRSYEQYF.

This clonotype was counted many times. V and J are TRBV7-2 and TRBJ2-3; D gene unclear. Germline-derived CDR1 and CDR2 are SGHTA and FQGNSA. The ends were cut back, 5 bases at V and 6 bases at J, with 18 bases in the middle. The CDR3 extends over 15 amino acids. This CDR3 reads CASSSLGYQSDTQYF. The CDR3 DNA sequence: TGTGCCAGCAGCAGCCTCGGATATCAATCGGATACGCAGTATTTT.

This clonotype came up many times. The rearrangement joins TRBV24-1 to TRBJ2-7; tentatively, D is TRBD2 (5 bases). Trimming shortened V by 6 bases and J by 2 bases, and 10 bases separated the two germline ends. The germline V gene has CDR1 KGHDR and CDR2 SFDVKD. This CDR3 is 13 amino acids long. The CDR3 DNA is TGTGCCACCAGTTCCATCGGGGCCTACGAGCAGTACTTC. Translation gives CATSSIGAYEQYF.

The CDR3: CASSTVSSYEQYF. Here the CDR3 DNA reads TGTGCCAGTAGTACAGTCAGCTCCTACGAGCAGTACTTC. The V gene is TRBV19, the J gene TRBJ2-7; D is uncertain. CDR1 is LNHDA, CDR2 SQIVND, per germline (reference sequence). The CDR3 consists of 13 residues. Trimming pared 4 bases from V and 0 bases from J, leaving 7 bases between.

This clonotype was detected ten times or more. The genes are TRBV6-5 and TRBJ2-7; a possible D gene is TRBD2 (6 bases). Per the germline V gene, CDR1 is MNHEY and CDR2 is SVGAGI. CDR3 size: 16 residues. V was clipped by 0 bases and J by 3 bases, with 15 bases between them. CDR3 nucleotide sequence: TGTGCCAGCAGTTACTCCGGGCGCGGGGTTAACTACGAGCAGTACTTC. Translation gives CASSYSGRGVNYEQYF.

This clonotype has more than one count but fewer than ten. The chain carries TRBV10-3 and TRBJ2-2; TRBD1 or TRBD2 may be the D gene (7 bases each). The CDR3 extends over 14 amino acids. The ends were cut back, 8 bases at V and 5 bases at J, with 15 bases in the middle. Germline V gene data show CDR1 as ENHRY and CDR2 as SYGVKD. As DNA, the CDR3 is TGTGCCATCTCTCGGCAGGGGGGGACCGGGGAGCTGTTTTTT. The encoded protein is CAISRQGGTGELFF.

This clonotype was counted ten times or more. CDR3 DNA sequence: TGCGCCAGCAGCCAAGGCAGCCTATTAGCGGGAGCTGTGGCCGAGCAGTACTTC. Its protein is CASSQGSLLAGAVAEQYF. This chain joins TRBV5-1 and TRBJ2-7; 9 bases are a match to TRBD2. In germline, CDR1 is SGHRS, CDR2 YFSETQ. CDR3 length: 18 amino acids. Trimming at V came to 4 bases and at J to 6 bases, leaving 20 bases not matched to a gene.

This clonotype occurred many times. The chain joins TRBV7-2 to TRBJ2-1; the D gene could be TRBD1 or TRBD2 (6 bases each). The CDR3 has 15 residues. Trimming pared 1 base from V and 9 bases from J, leaving 16 bases between. Germline CDR1 SGHTA, CDR2 FQGNSA. The chain's CDR3 is CASSLVGQGRPEQFF. CDR3 coding DNA: TGTGCCAGCAGCTTAGTTGGTCAGGGGAGGCCTGAGCAGTTCTTC.

This clonotype was seen repeatedly, ten times or more. The V gene is TRBV15, the J gene TRBJ2-1; D ambiguous. V was pared by 0 bases and J by 7 bases, with 7 bases between. In germline, CDR1 is LNHNV, CDR2 YYDKDF (reference sequence). The length of the CDR3 is 13 residues. The CDR3 loop reads CATSRDRRNEQFF. The CDR3 DNA reads TGTGCCACCAGCAGAGATCGGCGGAATGAGCAGTTCTTC.

A few counts support this clonotype. V and J are TRBV2 and TRBJ2-7; D remains unclear. Trimming shortened V by 4 bases and J by 0 bases, and 13 bases separated the two germline ends. Germline CDR1 is SNHLY and CDR2 is FYNNEI. CDR3 length: 15 amino acids. For the CDR3, the DNA is TGTGCCAGCAGTGCATCACCTTGGTTCTCCTACGAGCAGTACTTC. Translating gives CASSASPWFSYEQYF. The whole variable domain, remainder taken from reference TRBV2 and TRBJ2-7, is EPEVTQTPSHQVTQMGQEVILRCVPISNHLYFYWYRQILGQKVEFLVSFYNNEISEKSEIFDDQFSVERPDGSNFTLKIRSTKLEDSAMYFCASSASPWFSYEQYFGPGTRLTVT.

V usage is TRBV11-2 and J usage is TRBJ2-5, with D unclear. Trimming pared 2 bases from V and 13 bases from J, leaving 32 bases between. The CDR3 runs 18 residues. Germline loops: CDR1 SGHAT, CDR2 FQNNGV. CDR3 residues: CASSLTRASQTGATAWYF. The CDR3 DNA sequence: TGTGCCAGCAGCTTAACCCGCGCTTCGCAGACGGGCGCCACCGCTTGGTACTTC. Complete variable domain (other parts from reference TRBV11-2 and TRBJ2-5): EAGVAQSPRYKIIEKRQSVAFWCNPISGHATLYWYQQILGQGPKLLIQFQNNGVVDDSQLPKDRFSAERLKGVDSTLKIQPAKLEDSAVYLCASSLTRASQTGATAWYFGPGTRLLVL.

The chain is built from TRBV18 and TRBJ2-5; tentative D call: TRBD1 (5 bases). This CDR3 region has 13 residues. Trimming took off 5 bases at V and 0 bases at J, with 7 bases between the two ends. Per germline, CDR1 KGHSH and CDR2 LQKENI. This CDR3 reads CASSTTDQETQYF. CDR3 sequence (DNA): TGTGCCAGCTCAACGACAGACCAAGAGACCCAGTACTTC.

This clonotype occurred a few times. The chain couples TRBV7-2 to TRBJ2-3, with 8 nucleotides matching TRBD2. CDR3 length equals 19 residues. V shed 6 bases, J shed 0 bases, and the junction held 17 bases outside the gene matches. Germline CDR1 is SGHTA and CDR2 is FQGNSA. In DNA, the CDR3 is TGTGCCAGCAGTCCGTCACAGGTGCAGCGGGGGACTAGCACAGATACGCAGTATTTT. Its translation: CASSPSQVQRGTSTDTQYF.

This clonotype was recorded at least ten times. The V gene is TRBV28, the J gene TRBJ2-3; maybe TRBD2 (5 bases). Germline V gives CDR1 MDHEN, CDR2 SYDVKM. This CDR3 has 12 residues. Trimming removed 5 bases at V and 7 bases at J, with 10 bases between. The DNA of the CDR3 is TGTGCCAGCAGTACGGGGTCGAATACGCAGTATTTT. This codes for CASSTGSNTQYF.

The V call is TRBV6-2 or TRBV6-3, the J call TRBJ2-3, with TRBD2 matching over 11 bases. CDR3 length: 16 amino acids. Germline loops: CDR1 MNHEY, CDR2 SVGEGT. V was pared by 6 bases and J by 3 bases, with 8 bases of the junction left unmatched. The CDR3 is CASRPLGTSGTDTQYF. CDR3 coding DNA: TGTGCCAGCAGACCGCTTGGGACTAGCGGAACAGATACGCAGTATTTT.

In this sample, this clonotype turned up many times. CDR3 DNA: TGCGCCAGCAGCCAAGAACAACCCGGAACTTGGCGGGTGGAGCAGTACTTC. Protein product: CASSQEQPGTWRVEQYF. The chain carries TRBV4-3 and TRBJ2-7; weak D call: TRBD2 (5 bases). Germline CDR1 reads LGHNA; CDR2 reads YSLEER. V was trimmed by 0 bases and J by 7 bases, leaving 22 bases between them. CDR3 size: 17 residues.

There are a few counts of this clonotype. The genes are TRBV6-2 or TRBV6-3 and TRBJ2-5; 14 nucleotides agree with TRBD2. The length of the CDR3 is 20 residues. J gave up 1 base and V 5 bases, and 15 bases lay outside the gene matches. In germline, CDR1 is MNHEY, CDR2 SVGEGT. In DNA, the CDR3 is TGTGCCAGCAGTCCCTCAACTAGACTAGCGGGAGGGCCGCTCCAAGAGACCCAGTACTTC. This translates into CASSPSTRLAGGPLQETQYF.

V gene TRBV20-1 combines with J gene TRBJ2-3, with TRBD1 identical over 7 bases. CDR1 is DFQATT and CDR2 is SNEGSKA in the germline V gene (reference sequence). This CDR3 region has 14 residues. The V gene end was trimmed by 4 bases and the J gene end by 4 bases; junction bases not matched to a gene: 8. The CDR3 DNA sequence: TGCAGTGCTACCGACAGGGCCGGCGCAGATACGCAGTATTTT. It specifies CSATDRAGADTQYF.